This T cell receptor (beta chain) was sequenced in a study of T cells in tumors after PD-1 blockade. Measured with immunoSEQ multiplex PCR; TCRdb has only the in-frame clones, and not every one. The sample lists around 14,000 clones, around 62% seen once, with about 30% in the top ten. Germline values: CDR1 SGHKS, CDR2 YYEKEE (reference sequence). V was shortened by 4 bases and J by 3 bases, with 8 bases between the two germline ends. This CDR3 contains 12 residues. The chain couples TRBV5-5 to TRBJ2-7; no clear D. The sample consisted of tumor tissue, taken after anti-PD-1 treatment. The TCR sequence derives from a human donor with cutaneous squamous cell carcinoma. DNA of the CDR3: TGTGCCAGCAGCCTATCGGACTACGAGCAGTACTTC. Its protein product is CASSLSDYEQYF.